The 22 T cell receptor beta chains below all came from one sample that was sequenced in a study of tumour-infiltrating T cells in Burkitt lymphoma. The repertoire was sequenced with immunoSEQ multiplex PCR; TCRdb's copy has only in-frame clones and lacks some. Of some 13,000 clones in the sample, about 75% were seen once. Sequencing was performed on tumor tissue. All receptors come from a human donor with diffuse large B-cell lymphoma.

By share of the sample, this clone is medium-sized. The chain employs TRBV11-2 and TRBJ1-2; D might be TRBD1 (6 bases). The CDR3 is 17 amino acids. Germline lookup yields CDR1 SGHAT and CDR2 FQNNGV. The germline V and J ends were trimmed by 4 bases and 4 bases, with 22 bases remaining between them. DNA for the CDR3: TGTGCCAGCAGCTCCGCCGGGGGCGACCAGAGGGGCTATGGCTACACCTTC. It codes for CASSSAGGDQRGYGYTF.

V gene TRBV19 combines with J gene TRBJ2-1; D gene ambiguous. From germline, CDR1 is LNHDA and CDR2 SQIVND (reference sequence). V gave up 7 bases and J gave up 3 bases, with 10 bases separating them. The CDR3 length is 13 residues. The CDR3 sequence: CASTPGYYNEQFF. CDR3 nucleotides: TGTGCCAGTACGCCAGGATACTACAATGAGCAGTTCTTC.

The CDR3 loop is CASSLGPLGGRTSYEQYF. In nucleotides, the CDR3 is TGTGCCAGCAGCTTAGGTCCCTTGGGCGGGAGGACCTCCTACGAGCAGTACTTC. The genes are TRBV7-8 and TRBJ2-7; 8 positions agree with TRBD2. The V gene end was trimmed by 1 base and the J gene end by 0 bases; junction bases not matched to a gene: 11. This CDR3 is 18 amino acids long. Germline lookup yields CDR1 SGHVS and CDR2 FQNEAQ.

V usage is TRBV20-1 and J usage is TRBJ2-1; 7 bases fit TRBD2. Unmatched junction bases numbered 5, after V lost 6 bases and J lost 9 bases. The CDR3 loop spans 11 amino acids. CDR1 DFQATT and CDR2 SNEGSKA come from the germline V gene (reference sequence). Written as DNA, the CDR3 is TGCAGTGCCTTACTAGCGTCTGAGCAGTTCTTC. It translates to CSALLASEQFF.

The CDR3 DNA reads TGCGCCAGCAGCCGCGGTCCTACAGGGACCCAAGAGACCCAGTACTTC. Encoded protein: CASSRGPTGTQETQYF. The chain links TRBV5-1 to TRBJ2-5; D may be TRBD1 (6 bases). Germline CDR1 reads SGHRS; CDR2 reads YFSETQ. The CDR3 consists of 16 residues. V was trimmed by 4 bases and J by 1 base, leaving 17 bases between them.

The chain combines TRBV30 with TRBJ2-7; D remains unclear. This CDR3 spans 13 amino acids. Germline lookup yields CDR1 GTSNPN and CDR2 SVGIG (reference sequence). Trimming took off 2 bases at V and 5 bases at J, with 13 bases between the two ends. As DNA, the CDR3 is TGTGCCTGGAGTCGGCCCCCCAGCCACGAGCAGTACTTC. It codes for CAWSRPPSHEQYF.

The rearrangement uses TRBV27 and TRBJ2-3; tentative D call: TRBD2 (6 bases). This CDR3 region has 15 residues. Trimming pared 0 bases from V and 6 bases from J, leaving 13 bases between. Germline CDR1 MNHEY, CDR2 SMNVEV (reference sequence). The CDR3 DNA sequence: TGTGCCAGCAGTTTATCGATTGCTAGCGTCGATACGCAGTATTTT. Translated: CASSLSIASVDTQYF.

In DNA, the CDR3 is TGTGCCAGTAGTATGGCTAAAGGACCCTATGGCTACACCTTC. Amino acids: CASSMAKGPYGYTF. The chain couples TRBV19 to TRBJ1-2, with D uncertain. Germline V gives CDR1 LNHDA, CDR2 SQIVND (reference sequence). V dropped 3 bases and J dropped 4 bases, with 12 bases sitting between them. The CDR3 is 14 amino acids.

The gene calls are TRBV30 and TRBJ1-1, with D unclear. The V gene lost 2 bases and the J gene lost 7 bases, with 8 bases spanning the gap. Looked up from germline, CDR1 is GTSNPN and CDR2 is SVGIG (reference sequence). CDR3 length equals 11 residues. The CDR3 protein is CAWSLEREAFF. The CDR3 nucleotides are TGTGCCTGGAGTCTCGAACGTGAAGCTTTCTTT.

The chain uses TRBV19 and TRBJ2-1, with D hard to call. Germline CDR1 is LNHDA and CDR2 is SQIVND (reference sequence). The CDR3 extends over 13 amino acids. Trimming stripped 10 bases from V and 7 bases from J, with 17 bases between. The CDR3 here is CATLAWSLNEQFF. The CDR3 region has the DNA TGTGCCACTCTCGCCTGGAGTCTGAATGAGCAGTTCTTC.

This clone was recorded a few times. The chain's CDR3 is CSARDVTWEFF. The CDR3 nucleotides are TGCAGTGCTAGAGATGTGACATGGGAGTTCTTC. J is TRBJ2-1 and V is TRBV20-1; D is unclear. The germline V gene has CDR1 DFQATT and CDR2 SNEGSKA (reference sequence). The CDR3 extends over 11 amino acids. V lost 0 bases and J 14 bases, leaving 11 bases between the germline ends.

The chain's CDR3 is CASARRVGSYNEQFF. For the CDR3, the DNA is TGTGCCAGCGCTCGGCGGGTCGGCTCCTACAATGAGCAGTTCTTC. V and J are TRBV7-6 and TRBJ2-1, with D possibly being TRBD2 (5 bases). Trimming pared 8 bases from V and 0 bases from J, leaving 14 bases between. The CDR3 extends over 15 amino acids. CDR1 is SGHVS and CDR2 is FNYEAQ in the germline V gene. Based on the CDR3 plus reference TRBV7-6 and TRBJ2-1, the full variable domain is GAGVSQSPRYKVTKRGQDVALRCDPISGHVSLYWYRQALGQGPEFLTYFNYEAQQDKSGLPNDRFSAERPEGSISTLTIQRTEQRDSAMYRCASARRVGSYNEQFFGPGTRLTVL.

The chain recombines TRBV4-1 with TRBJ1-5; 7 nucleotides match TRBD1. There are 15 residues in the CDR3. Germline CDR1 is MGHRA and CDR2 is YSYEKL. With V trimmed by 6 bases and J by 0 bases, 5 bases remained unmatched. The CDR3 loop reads CASRPDRVSNQPQHF. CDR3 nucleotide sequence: TGCGCCAGCAGACCCGACAGGGTTAGCAATCAGCCCCAGCATTTT.

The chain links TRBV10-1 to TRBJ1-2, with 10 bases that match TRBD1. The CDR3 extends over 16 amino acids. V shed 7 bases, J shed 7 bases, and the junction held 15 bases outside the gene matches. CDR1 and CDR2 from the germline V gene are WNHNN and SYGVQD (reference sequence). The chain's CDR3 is CASTQAGTGATFGYTF. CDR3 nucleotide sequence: TGCGCCAGCACCCAGGCTGGGACAGGGGCCACCTTTGGCTACACCTTC.

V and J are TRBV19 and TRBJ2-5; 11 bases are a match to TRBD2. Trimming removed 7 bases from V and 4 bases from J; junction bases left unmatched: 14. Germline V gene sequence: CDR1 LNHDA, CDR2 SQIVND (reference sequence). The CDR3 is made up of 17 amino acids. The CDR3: CASTGLKTSGTRETQYF. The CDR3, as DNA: TGTGCCAGTACCGGACTTAAGACTAGCGGGACTCGAGAGACCCAGTACTTC.

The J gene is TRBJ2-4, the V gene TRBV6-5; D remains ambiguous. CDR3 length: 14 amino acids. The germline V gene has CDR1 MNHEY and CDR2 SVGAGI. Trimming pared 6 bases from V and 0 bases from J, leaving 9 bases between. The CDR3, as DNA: TGTGCCAGCAGGAGCAGTATAGCCAAAAACATTCAGTACTTC. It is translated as CASRSSIAKNIQYF.

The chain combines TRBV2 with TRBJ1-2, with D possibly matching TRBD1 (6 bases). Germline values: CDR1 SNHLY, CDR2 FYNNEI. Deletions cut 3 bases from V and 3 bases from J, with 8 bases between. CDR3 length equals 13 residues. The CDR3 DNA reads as TGTGCCAGCAGTGAGGGGGCAGACTATGGCTACACCTTC. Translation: CASSEGADYGYTF.

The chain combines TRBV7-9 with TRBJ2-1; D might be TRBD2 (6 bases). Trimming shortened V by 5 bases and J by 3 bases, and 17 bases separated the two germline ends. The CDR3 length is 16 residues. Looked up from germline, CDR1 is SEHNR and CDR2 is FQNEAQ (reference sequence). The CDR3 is CASSPRGKGLYNEQFF. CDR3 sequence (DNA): TGTGCCAGCAGCCCGCGAGGGAAGGGACTCTACAATGAGCAGTTCTTC. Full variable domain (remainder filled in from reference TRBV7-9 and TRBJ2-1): DTGVSQNPRHKITKRGQNVTFRCDPISEHNRLYWYRQTLGQGPEFLTYFQNEAQLEKSRLLSDRFSAERPKGSFSTLEIQRTEQGDSAMYLCASSPRGKGLYNEQFFGPGTRLTVL.

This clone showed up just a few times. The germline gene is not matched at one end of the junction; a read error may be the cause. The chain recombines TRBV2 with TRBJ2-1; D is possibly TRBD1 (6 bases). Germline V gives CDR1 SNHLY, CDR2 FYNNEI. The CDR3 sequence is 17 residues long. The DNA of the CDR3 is TGTGCCAGCAGTGATGGTGTAGGGTGGGACATATACAATGATCAGTTCTTC. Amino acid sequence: CASSDGVGWDIYNDQFF.

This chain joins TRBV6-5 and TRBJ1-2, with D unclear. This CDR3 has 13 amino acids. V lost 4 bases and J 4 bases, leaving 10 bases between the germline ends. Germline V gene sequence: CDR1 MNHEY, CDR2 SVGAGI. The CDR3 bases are TGTGCCAGCAGTTCCCACGGGTCCTATGGCTACACCTTC. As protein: CASSSHGSYGYTF.

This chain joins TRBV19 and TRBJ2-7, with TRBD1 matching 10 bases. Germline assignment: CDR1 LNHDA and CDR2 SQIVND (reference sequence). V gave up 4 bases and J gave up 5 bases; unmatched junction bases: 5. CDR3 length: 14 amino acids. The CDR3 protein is CASSTRDRGHEQYV. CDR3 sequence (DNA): TGTGCCAGTAGTACCCGGGACAGGGGCCACGAGCAGTACGTC.

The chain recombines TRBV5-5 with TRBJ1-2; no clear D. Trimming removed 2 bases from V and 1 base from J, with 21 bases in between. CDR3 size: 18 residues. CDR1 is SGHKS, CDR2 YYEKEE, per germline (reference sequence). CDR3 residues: CASSFPSREGILNYGYTF. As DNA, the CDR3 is TGTGCCAGCAGCTTCCCTTCGAGGGAGGGTATCCTTAACTATGGCTACACCTTC.